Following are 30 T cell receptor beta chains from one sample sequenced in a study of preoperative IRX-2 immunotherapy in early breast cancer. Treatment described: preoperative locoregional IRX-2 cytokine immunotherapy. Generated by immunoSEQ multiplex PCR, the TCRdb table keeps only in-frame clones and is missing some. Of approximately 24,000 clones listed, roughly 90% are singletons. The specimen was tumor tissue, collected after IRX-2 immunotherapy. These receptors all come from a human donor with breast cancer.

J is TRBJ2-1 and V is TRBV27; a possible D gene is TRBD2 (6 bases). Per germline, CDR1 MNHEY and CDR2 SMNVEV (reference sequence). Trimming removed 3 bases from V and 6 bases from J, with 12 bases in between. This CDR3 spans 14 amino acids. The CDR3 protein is CASSFRGIVNEQFF. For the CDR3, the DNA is TGTGCCAGCAGTTTCCGCGGGATAGTCAATGAGCAGTTCTTC.

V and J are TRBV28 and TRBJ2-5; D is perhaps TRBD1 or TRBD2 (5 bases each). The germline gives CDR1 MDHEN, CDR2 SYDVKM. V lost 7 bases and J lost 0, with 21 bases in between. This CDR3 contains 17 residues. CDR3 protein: CASTPGPYGTDQETQYF. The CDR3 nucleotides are TGTGCCAGCACCCCCGGGCCGTACGGGACGGACCAAGAGACCCAGTACTTC.

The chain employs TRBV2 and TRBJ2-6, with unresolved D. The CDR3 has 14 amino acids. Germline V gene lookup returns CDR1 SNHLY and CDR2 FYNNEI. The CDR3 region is CATTLYSGANVLTF. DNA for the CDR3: TGTGCTACGACCCTATACTCTGGGGCCAACGTCCTGACTTTC.

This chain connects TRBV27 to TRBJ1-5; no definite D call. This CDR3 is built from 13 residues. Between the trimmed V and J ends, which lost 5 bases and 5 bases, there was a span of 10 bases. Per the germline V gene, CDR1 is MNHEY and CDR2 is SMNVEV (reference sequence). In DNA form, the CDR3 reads TGTGCCAGCAGTAACTCGTGGGATCAGCCCCAGCATTTT. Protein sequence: CASSNSWDQPQHF.

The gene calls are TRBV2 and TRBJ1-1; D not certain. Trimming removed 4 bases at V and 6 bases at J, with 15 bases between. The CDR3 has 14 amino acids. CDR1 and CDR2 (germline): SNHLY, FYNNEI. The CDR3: CASSVNSFLSEAFF. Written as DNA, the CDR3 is TGTGCCAGCAGTGTAAACAGCTTTTTATCTGAAGCTTTCTTT.

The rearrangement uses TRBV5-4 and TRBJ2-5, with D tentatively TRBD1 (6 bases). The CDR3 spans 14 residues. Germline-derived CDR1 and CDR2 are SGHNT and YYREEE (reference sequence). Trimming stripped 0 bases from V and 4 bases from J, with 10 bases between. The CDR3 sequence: CASSLAIGGETQYF. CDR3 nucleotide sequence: TGTGCCAGCAGCTTGGCCATAGGGGGAGAGACCCAGTACTTC. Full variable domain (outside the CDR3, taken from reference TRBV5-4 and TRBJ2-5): ETGVTQSPTHLIKTRGQQVTLRCSSQSGHNTVSWYQQALGQGPQFIFQYYREEENGRGNFPPRFSGLQFPNYSSELNVNALELDDSALYLCASSLAIGGETQYFGPGTRLLVL.

The CDR3 sequence: CASSAGENQPQHF. The CDR3 DNA is TGTGCCAGCTCAGCCGGGGAGAATCAGCCCCAGCATTTT. The V call is TRBV18, the J call TRBJ1-5; D gene uncertain. The CDR3 consists of 13 residues. V shed 5 bases and J shed 4 bases, with 9 bases lying between them. Germline CDR1 and CDR2: KGHSH and LQKENI.

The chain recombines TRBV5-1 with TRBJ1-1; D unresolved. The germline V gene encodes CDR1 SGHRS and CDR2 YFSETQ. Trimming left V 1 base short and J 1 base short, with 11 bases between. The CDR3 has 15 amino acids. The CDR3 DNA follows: TGCGCCAGCAGCTTGCTCGCAGATACGAACACTGAAGCTTTCTTT. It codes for CASSLLADTNTEAFF.

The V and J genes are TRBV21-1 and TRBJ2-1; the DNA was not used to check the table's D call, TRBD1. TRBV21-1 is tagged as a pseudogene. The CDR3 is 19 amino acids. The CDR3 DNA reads TGTGCCAGCAGCAAAGTCAGGAATCAGGACAGGGGGCCCTACAATGAGCAGTTCTTC. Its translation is CASSKVRNQDRGPYNEQFF.

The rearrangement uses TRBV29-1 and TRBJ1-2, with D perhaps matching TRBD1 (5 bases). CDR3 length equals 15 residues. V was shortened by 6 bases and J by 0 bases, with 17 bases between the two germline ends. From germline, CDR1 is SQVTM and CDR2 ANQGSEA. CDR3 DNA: TGCAGCGTCCACGGAACGGGGCGACCTAACTATGGCTACACCTTC. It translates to CSVHGTGRPNYGYTF.

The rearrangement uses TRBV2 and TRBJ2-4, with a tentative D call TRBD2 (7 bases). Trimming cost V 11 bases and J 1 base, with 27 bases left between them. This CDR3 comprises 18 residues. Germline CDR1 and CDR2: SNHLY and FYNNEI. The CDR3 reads CASRGKKGGPDAKNIQYF. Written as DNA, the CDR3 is TGTGCCTCGCGGGGGAAAAAAGGGGGGCCGGATGCCAAAAACATTCAGTACTTC. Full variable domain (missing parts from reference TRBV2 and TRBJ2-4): EPEVTQTPSHQVTQMGQEVILRCVPISNHLYFYWYRQILGQKVEFLVSFYNNEISEKSEIFDDQFSVERPDGSNFTLKIRSTKLEDSAMYFCASRGKKGGPDAKNIQYFGAGTRLSVL.

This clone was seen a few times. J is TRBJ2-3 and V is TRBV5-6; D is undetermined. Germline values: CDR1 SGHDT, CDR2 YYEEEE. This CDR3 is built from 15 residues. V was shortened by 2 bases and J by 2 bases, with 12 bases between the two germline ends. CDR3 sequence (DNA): TGTGCCAGCAGCTTTTCGACAAGAGCCACAGATACGCAGTATTTT. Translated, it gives CASSFSTRATDTQYF.

The CDR3 nucleotides are TGTGCCAGCAGCCCGCGGTCCGGAGGCTACACCTTC. This gives the protein CASSPRSGGYTF. The chain couples TRBV11-2 to TRBJ1-2; D uncertain. Germline V CDR1 and CDR2: SGHAT, FQNNGV. This CDR3 is 12 amino acids long. V was clipped by 5 bases and J by 8 bases, with 12 bases between them.

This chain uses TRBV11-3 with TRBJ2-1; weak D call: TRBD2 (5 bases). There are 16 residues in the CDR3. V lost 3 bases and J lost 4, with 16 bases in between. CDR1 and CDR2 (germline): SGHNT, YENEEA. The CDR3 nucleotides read TGTGCCAGCAGCTTTATGACTACCTCTTATTACAATGAGCAGTTCTTC. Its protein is CASSFMTTSYYNEQFF.

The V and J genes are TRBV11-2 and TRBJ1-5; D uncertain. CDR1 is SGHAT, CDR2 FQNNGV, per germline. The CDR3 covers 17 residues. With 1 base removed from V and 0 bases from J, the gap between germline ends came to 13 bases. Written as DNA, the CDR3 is TGTGCCAGCAGCTTAGTCCTCGGCAGGTATAGCAATCAGCCCCAGCATTTT. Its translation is CASSLVLGRYSNQPQHF.

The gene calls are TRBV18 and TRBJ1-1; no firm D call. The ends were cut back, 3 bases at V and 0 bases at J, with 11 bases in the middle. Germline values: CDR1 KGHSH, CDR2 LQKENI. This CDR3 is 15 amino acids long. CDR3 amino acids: CASSPSRDLNTEAFF. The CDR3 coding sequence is TGTGCCAGCTCACCGTCCCGAGACTTGAACACTGAAGCTTTCTTT.

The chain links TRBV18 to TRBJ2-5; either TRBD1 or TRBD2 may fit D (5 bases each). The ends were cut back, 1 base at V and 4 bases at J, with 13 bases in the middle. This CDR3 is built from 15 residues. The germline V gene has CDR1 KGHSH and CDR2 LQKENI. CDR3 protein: CASSPRSRGGETQYF. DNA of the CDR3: TGTGCCAGCTCACCACGTTCGAGGGGCGGAGAGACCCAGTACTTC.

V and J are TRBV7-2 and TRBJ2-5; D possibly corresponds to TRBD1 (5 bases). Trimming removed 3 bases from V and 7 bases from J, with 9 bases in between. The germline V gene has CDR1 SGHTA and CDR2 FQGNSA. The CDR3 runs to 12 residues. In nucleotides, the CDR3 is TGTGCCAGCAGCTTTACCACAGGGACCCAGTACTTC. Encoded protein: CASSFTTGTQYF.

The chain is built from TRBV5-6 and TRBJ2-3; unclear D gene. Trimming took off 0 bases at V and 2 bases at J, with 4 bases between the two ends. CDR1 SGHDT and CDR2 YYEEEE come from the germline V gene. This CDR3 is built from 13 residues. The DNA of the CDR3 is TGTGCCAGCAGCTTGGAACTCACAGATACGCAGTATTTT. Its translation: CASSLELTDTQYF.

The CDR3 is CASSSGPKGGNEQFF. The CDR3 DNA reads as TGTGCCAGCAGCTCAGGACCAAAGGGGGGCAATGAGCAGTTCTTC. The V gene is TRBV7-9, the J gene TRBJ2-1; D tentatively reads TRBD1 or TRBD2 (6 bases each). This CDR3 is 15 amino acids long. Looked up from germline, CDR1 is SEHNR and CDR2 is FQNEAQ (reference sequence). V was shortened by 4 bases and J by 6 bases, with 16 bases between the two germline ends.

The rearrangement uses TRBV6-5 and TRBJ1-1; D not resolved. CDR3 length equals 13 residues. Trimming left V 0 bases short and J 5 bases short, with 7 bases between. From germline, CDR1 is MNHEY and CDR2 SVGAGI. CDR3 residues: CASSYSRRTEAFF. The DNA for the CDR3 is TGTGCCAGCAGTTACTCGAGAAGGACTGAAGCTTTCTTT.

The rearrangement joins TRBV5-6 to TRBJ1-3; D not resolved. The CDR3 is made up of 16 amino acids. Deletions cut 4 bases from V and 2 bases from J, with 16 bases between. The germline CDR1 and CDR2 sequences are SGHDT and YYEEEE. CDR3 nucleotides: TGTGCCAGCAGCCGAGATGCAGTCGTGGCTGGAAACACCATATATTTT. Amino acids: CASSRDAVVAGNTIYF.

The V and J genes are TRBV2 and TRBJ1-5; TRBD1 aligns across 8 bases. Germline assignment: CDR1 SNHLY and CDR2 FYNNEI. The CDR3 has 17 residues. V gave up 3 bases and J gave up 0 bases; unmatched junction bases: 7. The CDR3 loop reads CASSEMNRGYSNQPQHF. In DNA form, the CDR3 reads TGTGCCAGCAGTGAGATGAACAGGGGGTATAGCAATCAGCCCCAGCATTTT.

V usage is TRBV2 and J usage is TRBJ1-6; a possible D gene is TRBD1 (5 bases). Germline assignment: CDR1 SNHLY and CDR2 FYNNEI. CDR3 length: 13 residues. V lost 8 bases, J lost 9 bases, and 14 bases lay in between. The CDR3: CASAGTPGSPLHF. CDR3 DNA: TGTGCCAGCGCCGGGACTCCGGGTTCACCCCTCCACTTT.

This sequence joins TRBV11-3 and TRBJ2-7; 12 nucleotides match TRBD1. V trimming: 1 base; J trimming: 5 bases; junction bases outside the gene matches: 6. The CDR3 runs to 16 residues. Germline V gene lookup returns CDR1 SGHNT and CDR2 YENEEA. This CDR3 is CASSLGDRGRIDEQYF. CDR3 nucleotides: TGTGCCAGCAGCTTAGGGGACAGGGGGCGAATCGACGAGCAGTACTTC.

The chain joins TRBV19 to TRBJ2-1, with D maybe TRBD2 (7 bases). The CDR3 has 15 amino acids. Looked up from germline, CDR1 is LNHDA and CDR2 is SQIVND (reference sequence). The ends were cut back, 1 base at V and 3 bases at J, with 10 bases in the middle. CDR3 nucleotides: TGTGCCAGTAGTATAGCGGGGGGCCTCTACAATGAGCAGTTCTTC. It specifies CASSIAGGLYNEQFF.

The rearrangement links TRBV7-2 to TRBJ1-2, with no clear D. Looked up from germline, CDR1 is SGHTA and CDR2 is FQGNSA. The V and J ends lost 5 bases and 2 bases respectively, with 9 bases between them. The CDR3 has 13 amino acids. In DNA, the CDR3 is TGTGCCAGCAGCCCACAGCAGAACTATGGCTACACCTTC. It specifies CASSPQQNYGYTF.

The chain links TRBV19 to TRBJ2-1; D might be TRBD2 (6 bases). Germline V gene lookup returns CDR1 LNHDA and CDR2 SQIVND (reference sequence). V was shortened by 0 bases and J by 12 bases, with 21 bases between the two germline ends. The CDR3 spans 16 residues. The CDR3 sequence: CASSIDHASAGPGQFF. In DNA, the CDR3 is TGTGCCAGTAGTATAGATCACGCTAGCGCTGGACCTGGGCAGTTCTTC.

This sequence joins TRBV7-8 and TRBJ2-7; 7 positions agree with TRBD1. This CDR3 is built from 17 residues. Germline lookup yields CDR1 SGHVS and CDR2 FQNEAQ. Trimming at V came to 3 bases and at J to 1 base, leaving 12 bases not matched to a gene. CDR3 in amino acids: CASSFSPAWTGSYEQYV. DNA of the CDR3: TGTGCCAGCAGCTTTTCACCGGCTTGGACAGGATCCTACGAGCAGTACGTC.

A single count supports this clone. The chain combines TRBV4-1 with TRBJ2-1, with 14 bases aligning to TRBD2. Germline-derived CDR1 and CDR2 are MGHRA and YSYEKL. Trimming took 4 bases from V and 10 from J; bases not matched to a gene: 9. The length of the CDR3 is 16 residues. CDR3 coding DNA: TGCGCCAGCAGCCTGACGACTAGCGGGGGGGCCTTAGAGCAGTTCTTC. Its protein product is CASSLTTSGGALEQFF.